These 27 T cell receptor beta chains were all obtained from the same sample, sequenced in a study of TIL therapy for anti-PD-1-resistant metastatic lung cancer. The time point is: pre-treatment sample, taken before nivolumab and TIL therapy. The libraries were made with immunoSEQ v3. Measured with immunoSEQ multiplex PCR; TCRdb has only the in-frame clones, and not every one. The sample holds over 15,000 clones, 70% to 80% seen once. This material consisted of blood, taken at baseline. All receptors derive from a person between 25 and 80 years old with non-small cell lung cancer.

The CDR3 nucleotides read TGTGCCAGCAGCCCACACCGGTGTAGAGGGTTAGATCAGCCCCAGCATTTT. Translated: CASSPHRCRGLDQPQHF. This chain links TRBV9 with TRBJ1-5, with no clear D. The germline gives CDR1 SGDLS, CDR2 YYNGEE. V was cut by 4 bases and J by 5 bases, with 22 bases left in between. This CDR3 contains 17 residues.

The gene calls are TRBV9 and TRBJ2-1; tentatively, D is TRBD2 (5 bases). The CDR3 contains 15 residues. V lost 4 bases and J lost 2, with 13 bases in between. CDR1 is SGDLS, CDR2 YYNGEE, per germline. This CDR3 is CASSISARAYNEQFF. CDR3 DNA sequence: TGTGCCAGCAGCATTAGCGCCCGCGCCTACAATGAGCAGTTCTTC. Full variable domain (remainder filled in from reference TRBV9 and TRBJ2-1): DSGVTQTPKHLITATGQRVTLRCSPRSGDLSVYWYQQSLDQGLQFLIQYYNGEERAKGNILERFSAQQFPDLHSELNLSSLELGDSALYFCASSISARAYNEQFFGPGTRLTVL.

In nucleotides, the CDR3 is TGTGCCAGCAGCTTTACCAAGAGAACCCAGTACTTC. It codes for CASSFTKRTQYF. The rearrangement joins TRBV11-3 to TRBJ2-5; D gene uncertain. The V gene lost 3 bases and the J gene lost 8 bases, with 10 bases spanning the gap. CDR3 size: 12 residues. Germline values: CDR1 SGHNT, CDR2 YENEEA.

The V and J genes are TRBV4-1 and TRBJ2-1; TRBD2 matches 11 bases. Per germline, CDR1 MGHRA and CDR2 YSYEKL. The CDR3 contains 19 residues. With V trimmed by 2 bases and J by 1 base, 10 bases remained unmatched. CDR3 DNA sequence: TGCGCCAGCAGCCAATTAGCGGGGGGGCCTTCACAGTCCTACAATGAGCAGTTCTTC. Encoded protein: CASSQLAGGPSQSYNEQFF.

J is TRBJ2-1 and V is TRBV11-3; the match to TRBD1 covers 10 bases. The CDR3 contains 16 residues. With 4 bases clipped from V and 4 bases from J, the junction kept 7 bases outside the gene matches. Germline CDR1 reads SGHNT; CDR2 reads YENEEA. The CDR3 reads CASSSYDRGPYNEQFF. The CDR3 coding sequence is TGTGCCAGCAGCTCTTACGACAGGGGGCCGTACAATGAGCAGTTCTTC.

The rearrangement joins TRBV18 to TRBJ1-6, with 8 bases identical to TRBD1. CDR3 size: 16 residues. V gave up 6 bases and J gave up 5 bases; unmatched junction bases: 9. CDR1 KGHSH and CDR2 LQKENI come from the germline V gene. The CDR3 bases are TGTGCCAGCTCCGCTCGCTGGGACAGGAATAATTCACCCCTCCACTTT. Translating it yields CASSARWDRNNSPLHF. The full variable domain, rest sourced from reference TRBV18 and TRBJ1-6, is NAGVMQNPRHLVRRRGQEARLRCSPMKGHSHVYWYRQLPEEGLKFMVYLQKENIIDESGMPKERFSAEFPKEGPSILRIQQVVRGDSAAYFCASSARWDRNNSPLHFGNGTRLTVT.

This clone showed up just a few times. The chain carries TRBV14 and TRBJ2-5; D may correspond to TRBD1 or TRBD2 (5 bases each). The CDR3 totals 16 residues. V shed 4 bases and J shed 2 bases, with 17 bases lying between them. CDR1 is SGHDN, CDR2 FVKESK, per germline. The CDR3 nucleotides are TGTGCCAGCAGCCCTGGGGGTACAGAACTTCAAGAGACCCAGTACTTC. Translating gives CASSPGGTELQETQYF.

The genes are TRBV27 and TRBJ2-1; D might be TRBD1 (6 bases). Germline loops: CDR1 MNHEY, CDR2 SMNVEV (reference sequence). The CDR3 is made up of 16 amino acids. With 4 bases removed from V and 4 bases from J, the gap between germline ends came to 17 bases. DNA of the CDR3: TGTGCCAGCAGTTATTTCGGACAGAGGTTATACAATGAGCAGTTCTTC. It is translated as CASSYFGQRLYNEQFF.

The rearrangement links TRBV30 to TRBJ1-3; 7 positions match TRBD1. J lost 0 bases, V lost 5 bases, and 7 bases had no gene match. The length of the CDR3 is 15 residues. The germline gives CDR1 GTSNPN, CDR2 SVGIG (reference sequence). The CDR3 sequence: CAWARTGTSGNTIYF. In DNA, the CDR3 is TGTGCCTGGGCCCGGACAGGAACCTCTGGAAACACCATATATTTT.

The genes are TRBV7-6 and TRBJ2-1; 9 positions agree with TRBD2. Trimming removed 1 base from V and 6 bases from J; junction bases left unmatched: 4. CDR1 is SGHVS and CDR2 is FNYEAQ in the germline V gene. The CDR3 is 15 amino acids. CDR3 in DNA: TGTGCCAGCAGCTTAGGCGGGGGGGGCCTCAATGAGCAGTTCTTC. This gives the protein CASSLGGGGLNEQFF.

CDR3 amino acids: CASSVERRDQPQHF. The CDR3 DNA is TGTGCCAGCAGTGTGGAGAGGAGGGACCAGCCCCAGCATTTT. The gene calls are TRBV6-1 and TRBJ1-5, with a tentative D call TRBD1 (5 bases). Trimming pared 4 bases from V and 7 bases from J, leaving 14 bases between. The CDR3 sequence is 14 residues long. Germline V CDR1 and CDR2: MNHNS, SASEGT.

The table lists this clone with a few counts. CDR3 nucleotide sequence: TGTGCCAGCAGCCCCATGGGGGGCGGGGATTCACCCCTCCACTTT. This codes for CASSPMGGGDSPLHF. This chain uses TRBV7-9 with TRBJ1-6; D possibly corresponds to TRBD1 (6 bases). Germline CDR1 SEHNR, CDR2 FQNEAQ (reference sequence). The germline V and J ends were trimmed by 5 bases and 8 bases, with 16 bases remaining between them. This CDR3 region has 15 residues.

For the CDR3, the DNA is TGTGCCAGCAGTTTAACAGGGGACTCGGGAAACACCATATATTTT. Its translation is CASSLTGDSGNTIYF. This sequence joins TRBV6-5 and TRBJ1-3, with 7 nucleotides matching TRBD1. Trimming took 4 bases from V and 4 from J; bases not matched to a gene: 7. This CDR3 is 15 amino acids long. Germline CDR1 is MNHEY and CDR2 is SVGAGI.

The genes are TRBV27 and TRBJ1-6; 8 positions agree with TRBD1. The germline V gene has CDR1 MNHEY and CDR2 SMNVEV (reference sequence). After removal of 2 bases from V and 9 bases from J, the junction contained 6 bases not matched to a gene. This CDR3 comprises 15 residues. Written as DNA, the CDR3 is TGTGCCAGCAGTTTAAGGAGGACAGGGAGTTCACCCCTCCACTTT. Its translation is CASSLRRTGSSPLHF.

The V and J genes are TRBV10-2 and TRBJ1-5; TRBD1 matches at 7 bases. The length of the CDR3 is 15 residues. The J segment lost 0 bases and the V segment lost 6 bases, leaving 5 bases of the junction unmatched. Germline V gene data show CDR1 as WSHSY and CDR2 as SAAADI. CDR3 loop: CASRMDRYSNQPQHF. The CDR3 DNA follows: TGCGCCAGCAGGATGGACAGGTATAGCAATCAGCCCCAGCATTTT.

The rearrangement uses TRBV4-1 and TRBJ2-5; TRBD2 matches at 10 bases. CDR1 and CDR2 (germline): MGHRA, YSYEKL. CDR3 size: 15 residues. Trimming at V came to 4 bases and at J to 2 bases, leaving 4 bases not matched to a gene. This CDR3 reads CASSLLAGEQETQYF. CDR3 coding DNA: TGCGCCAGCAGCCTGCTAGCGGGAGAGCAAGAGACCCAGTACTTC.

The J gene is TRBJ1-1, the V gene TRBV13; D unresolved. The CDR3 length is 14 residues. Germline V gives CDR1 PRHDT, CDR2 FYEKMQ (reference sequence). V was shortened by 5 bases and J by 0 bases, with 10 bases between the two germline ends. The DNA of the CDR3 is TGTGCCAGCAGCCACCCGTCAATGAACACTGAAGCTTTCTTT. Its protein is CASSHPSMNTEAFF.

This clone showed up just once. This rearrangement joins TRBV25-1 to TRBJ2-2, with 7 bases fitting TRBD1. Germline trimming cut 6 bases from V and 3 bases from J; bases unmatched to any gene: 7. Germline V lookup: CDR1 MGHDK, CDR2 SYGVNS. The CDR3 consists of 15 residues. The CDR3 DNA reads as TGTGCCAGCAGAGCAGGGGGTTGGTACACCGGGGAGCTGTTTTTT. Translated: CASRAGGWYTGELFF.

The CDR3 DNA reads as TGTGCCAGCAGCTTAACGGGGACTAGCTCCTACAATGAGCAGTTCTTC. Translating it yields CASSLTGTSSYNEQFF. This sequence joins TRBV7-3 and TRBJ2-1; 8 nucleotides line up with TRBD2. CDR3 length equals 16 residues. CDR1 SGHTA and CDR2 FQGTGA come from the germline V gene. V gave up 0 bases and J gave up 0 bases; unmatched junction bases: 1.

The chain is built from TRBV27 and TRBJ1-5, with a weak D call TRBD1 (5 bases). V was clipped by 2 bases and J by 2 bases, with 7 bases between them. The CDR3 runs to 14 residues. Germline V gives CDR1 MNHEY, CDR2 SMNVEV (reference sequence). The CDR3 region has the DNA TGTGCCAGCAGTTTACTACAGGGCAATCAGCCCCAGCATTTT. This sequence encodes CASSLLQGNQPQHF.

The CDR3 spells CASSVDRGAYEQYF. In DNA form, the CDR3 reads TGTGCCAGCAGCGTGGACAGGGGAGCCTACGAGCAGTACTTC. The chain links TRBV2 to TRBJ2-7, with TRBD1 matching 9 bases. The CDR3 is made up of 14 amino acids. V gave up 6 bases and J gave up 2 bases; unmatched junction bases: 5. The germline gives CDR1 SNHLY, CDR2 FYNNEI.

The chain is built from TRBV11-3 and TRBJ2-2; 8 nucleotides line up with TRBD1. Germline V gene sequence: CDR1 SGHNT, CDR2 YENEEA. The CDR3 is 14 amino acids. V was pared by 6 bases and J by 5 bases, with 5 bases of the junction left unmatched. The CDR3 spells CASRSGGGTGELFF. CDR3 DNA: TGTGCCAGCAGGTCAGGGGGCGGGACCGGGGAGCTGTTTTTT.

The chain couples TRBV6-1 to TRBJ1-1; D ambiguous. Germline V lookup: CDR1 MNHNS, CDR2 SASEGT. The length of the CDR3 is 13 residues. Trimming shortened V by 2 bases and J by 4 bases, and 8 bases separated the two germline ends. Here the CDR3 reads CASSELRATEAFF. For the CDR3, the DNA is TGTGCCAGCAGTGAACTGCGGGCCACTGAAGCTTTCTTT.

The CDR3 DNA sequence: TGTGCCAGCAGTTCCGGACCATACGAGCAGTACTTC. Translated, it gives CASSSGPYEQYF. This chain links TRBV28 with TRBJ2-7; D unresolved. This CDR3 contains 12 residues. V gave up 4 bases and J gave up 4 bases, with 8 bases separating them. Germline V CDR1 and CDR2: MDHEN, SYDVKM.

CDR3 in amino acids: CASSVGGTDTQYF. Written as DNA, the CDR3 is TGCGCCAGCAGCGTTGGGGGAACAGATACGCAGTATTTT. The chain employs TRBV5-1 and TRBJ2-3; D is possibly TRBD1 or TRBD2 (5 bases each). The length of the CDR3 is 13 residues. CDR1 and CDR2 (germline): SGHRS, YFSETQ. Trimming removed 4 bases at V and 3 bases at J, with 9 bases between. Combining the CDR3 with reference TRBV5-1 and TRBJ2-3 gives the whole variable domain KAGVTQTPRYLIKTRGQQVTLSCSPISGHRSVSWYQQTPGQGLQFLFEYFSETQRNKGNFPGRFSGRQFSNSRSEMNVSTLELGDSALYLCASSVGGTDTQYFGPGTRLTVL.

In this sample, this clone turned up a few times. V gene TRBV9 combines with J gene TRBJ1-1, with no clear D. V was shortened by 0 bases and J by 1 base, with 10 bases between the two germline ends. The CDR3 loop spans 15 amino acids. Germline V gene data show CDR1 as SGDLS and CDR2 as YYNGEE. The CDR3 DNA reads TGTGCCAGCAGCGTAGAAGGCAGACCGAACACTGAAGCTTTCTTT. This translates into CASSVEGRPNTEAFF.

The CDR3 DNA reads TGCGCCAGCAGCCAAGAAGGGCCTAGCGGGGGGTTGCATGAAGAGACCCAGTACTTC. Translated, it gives CASSQEGPSGGLHEETQYF. This rearrangement joins TRBV4-1 to TRBJ2-5; TRBD2 agrees at 11 bases. CDR1 is MGHRA, CDR2 YSYEKL, per germline. The CDR3 is 19 residues long. V was clipped by 0 bases and J by 3 bases; unmatched bases: 12.